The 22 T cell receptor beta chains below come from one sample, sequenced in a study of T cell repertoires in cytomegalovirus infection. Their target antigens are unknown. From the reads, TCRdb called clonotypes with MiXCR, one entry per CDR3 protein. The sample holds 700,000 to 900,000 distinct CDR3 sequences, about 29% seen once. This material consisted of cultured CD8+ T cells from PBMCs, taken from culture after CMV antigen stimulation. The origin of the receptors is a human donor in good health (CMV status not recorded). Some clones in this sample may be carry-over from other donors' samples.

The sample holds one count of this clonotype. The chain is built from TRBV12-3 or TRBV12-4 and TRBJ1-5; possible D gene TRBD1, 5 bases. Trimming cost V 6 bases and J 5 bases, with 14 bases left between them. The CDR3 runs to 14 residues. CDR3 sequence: CASRSEGSDQPQHF. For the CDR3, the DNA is TGTGCCAGCAGATCAGAGGGGTCGGATCAGCCCCAGCATTTT.

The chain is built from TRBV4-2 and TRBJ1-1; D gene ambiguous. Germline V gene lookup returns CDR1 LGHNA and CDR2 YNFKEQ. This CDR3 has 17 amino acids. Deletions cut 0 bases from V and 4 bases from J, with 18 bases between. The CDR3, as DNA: TGTGCCAGCAGCCAAGATATAACGAGGGTACATGGCACTGAAGCTTTCTTT. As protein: CASSQDITRVHGTEAFF.

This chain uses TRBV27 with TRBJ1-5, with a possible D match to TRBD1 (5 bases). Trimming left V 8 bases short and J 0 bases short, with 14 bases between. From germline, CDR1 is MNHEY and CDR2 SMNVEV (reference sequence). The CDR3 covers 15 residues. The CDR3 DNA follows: TGTGCCAGCCGACAGAGATTAAATAGCAATCAGCCCCAGCATTTT. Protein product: CASRQRLNSNQPQHF.

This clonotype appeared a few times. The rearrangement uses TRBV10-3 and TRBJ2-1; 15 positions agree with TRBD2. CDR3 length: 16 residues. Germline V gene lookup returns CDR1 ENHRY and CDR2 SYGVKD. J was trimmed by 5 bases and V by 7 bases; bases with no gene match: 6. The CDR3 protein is CAIKGTSGGKHNEQFF. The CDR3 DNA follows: TGTGCCATCAAGGGGACTAGCGGGGGGAAACACAATGAGCAGTTCTTC.

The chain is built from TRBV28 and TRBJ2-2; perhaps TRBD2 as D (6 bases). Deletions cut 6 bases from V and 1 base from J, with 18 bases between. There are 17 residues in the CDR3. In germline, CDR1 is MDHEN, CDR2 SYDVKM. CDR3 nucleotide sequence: TGTGCCAGCAGGGGGACCGTGGTAGCGGAGAACACCGGGGAGCTGTTTTTT. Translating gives CASRGTVVAENTGELFF.

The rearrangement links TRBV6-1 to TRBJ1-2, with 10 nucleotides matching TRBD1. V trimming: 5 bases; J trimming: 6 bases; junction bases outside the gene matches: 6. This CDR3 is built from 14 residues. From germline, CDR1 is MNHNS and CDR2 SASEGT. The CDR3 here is CASSPGTGDDGYTF. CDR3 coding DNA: TGTGCCAGCAGTCCCGGGACAGGGGATGATGGCTACACCTTC.

In nucleotides, the CDR3 is TGTGCCAGCAGCTCCCCGCTCCAAGGGAATAATGAGCAGTTCTTC. It specifies CASSSPLQGNNEQFF. The chain recombines TRBV11-3 with TRBJ2-1, with D unresolved. V lost 4 bases, J lost 7 bases, and 17 bases lay in between. Germline V gene sequence: CDR1 SGHNT, CDR2 YENEEA. CDR3 length: 15 residues.

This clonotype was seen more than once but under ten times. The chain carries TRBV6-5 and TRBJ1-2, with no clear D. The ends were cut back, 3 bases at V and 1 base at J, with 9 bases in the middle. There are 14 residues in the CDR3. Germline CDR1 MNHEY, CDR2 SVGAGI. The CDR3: CASSYHRVNYGYTF. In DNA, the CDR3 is TGTGCCAGCAGTTATCACCGCGTTAACTATGGCTACACCTTC.

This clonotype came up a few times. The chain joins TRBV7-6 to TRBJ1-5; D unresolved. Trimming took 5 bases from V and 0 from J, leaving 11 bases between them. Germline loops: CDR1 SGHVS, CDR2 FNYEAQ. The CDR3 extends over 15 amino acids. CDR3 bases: TGTGCCAGCAGCCTAGAGGCGACTAGCAATCAGCCCCAGCATTTT. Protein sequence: CASSLEATSNQPQHF.

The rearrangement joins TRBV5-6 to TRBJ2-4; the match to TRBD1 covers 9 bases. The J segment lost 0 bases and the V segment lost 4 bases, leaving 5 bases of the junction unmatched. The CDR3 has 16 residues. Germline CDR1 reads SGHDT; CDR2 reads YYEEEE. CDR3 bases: TGTGCCAGCAGCGCTCGGGGACAGGGAGCCAAAAACATTCAGTACTTC. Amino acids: CASSARGQGAKNIQYF.

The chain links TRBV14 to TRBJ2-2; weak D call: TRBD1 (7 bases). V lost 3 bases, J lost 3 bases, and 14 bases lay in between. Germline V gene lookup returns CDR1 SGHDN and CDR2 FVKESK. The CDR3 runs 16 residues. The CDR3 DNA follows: TGTGCCAGCAGCCATAGAGACAGGGAGGACACCGGGGAGCTGTTTTTT. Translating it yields CASSHRDREDTGELFF.

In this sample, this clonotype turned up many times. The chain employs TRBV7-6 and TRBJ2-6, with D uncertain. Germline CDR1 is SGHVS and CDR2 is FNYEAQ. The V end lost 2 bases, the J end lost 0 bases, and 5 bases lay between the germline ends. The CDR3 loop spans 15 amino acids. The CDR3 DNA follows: TGTGCCAGCAGCTTACCCAGCTCTGGGGCCAACGTCCTGACTTTC. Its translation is CASSLPSSGANVLTF.

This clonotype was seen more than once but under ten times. CDR3 sequence: CASSLRERHNYGYTF. The CDR3 nucleotides read TGTGCCAGCAGTCTCCGGGAGAGACATAACTATGGCTACACCTTC. The chain is built from TRBV2 and TRBJ1-2; D unresolved. Germline CDR1 reads SNHLY; CDR2 reads FYNNEI. There are 15 residues in the CDR3. The V end lost 5 bases, the J end lost 1 base, and 14 bases lay between the germline ends.

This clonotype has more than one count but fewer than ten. The CDR3: CASSILAGFNEQFF. The CDR3 bases are TGTGCCAGCAGCATACTAGCGGGGTTTAATGAGCAGTTCTTC. The chain carries TRBV12-3 or TRBV12-4 and TRBJ2-1; 10 bases fit TRBD2. Unmatched junction bases numbered 6, after V lost 6 bases and J lost 7 bases. CDR3 length: 14 residues.

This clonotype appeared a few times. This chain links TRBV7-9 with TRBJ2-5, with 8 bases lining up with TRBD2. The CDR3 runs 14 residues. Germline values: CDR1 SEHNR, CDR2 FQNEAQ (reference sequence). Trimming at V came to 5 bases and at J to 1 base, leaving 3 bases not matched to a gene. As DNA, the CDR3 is TGTGCCAGCAGCACTGGGACTAGCCAAGAGACCCAGTACTTC. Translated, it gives CASSTGTSQETQYF.

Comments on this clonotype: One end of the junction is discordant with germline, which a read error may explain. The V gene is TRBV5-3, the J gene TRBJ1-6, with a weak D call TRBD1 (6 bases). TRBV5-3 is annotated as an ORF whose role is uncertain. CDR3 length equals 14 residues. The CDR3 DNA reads TGTGCCAGCAGCTTGAACAGGGAAGTTTCACCCCTCCACTTT. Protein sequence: CASSLNREVSPLHF.

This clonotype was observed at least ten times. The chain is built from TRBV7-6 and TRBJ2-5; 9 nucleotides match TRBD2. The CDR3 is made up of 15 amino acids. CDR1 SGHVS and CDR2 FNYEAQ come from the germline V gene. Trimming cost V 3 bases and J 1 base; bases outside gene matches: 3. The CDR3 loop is CASSLGRGGQETQYF. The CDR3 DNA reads TGTGCCAGCAGCTTGGGGCGGGGGGGCCAAGAGACCCAGTACTTC. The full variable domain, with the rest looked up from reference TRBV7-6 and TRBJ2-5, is GAGVSQSPRYKVTKRGQDVALRCDPISGHVSLYWYRQALGQGPEFLTYFNYEAQQDKSGLPNDRFSAERPEGSISTLTIQRTEQRDSAMYRCASSLGRGGQETQYFGPGTRLLVL.

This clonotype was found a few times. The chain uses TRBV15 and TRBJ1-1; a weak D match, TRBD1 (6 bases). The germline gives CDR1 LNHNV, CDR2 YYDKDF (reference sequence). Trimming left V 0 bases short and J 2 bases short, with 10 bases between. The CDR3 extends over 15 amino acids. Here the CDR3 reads CATSRDRDINTEAFF. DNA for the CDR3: TGTGCCACCAGCAGAGATAGGGACATTAACACTGAAGCTTTCTTT.

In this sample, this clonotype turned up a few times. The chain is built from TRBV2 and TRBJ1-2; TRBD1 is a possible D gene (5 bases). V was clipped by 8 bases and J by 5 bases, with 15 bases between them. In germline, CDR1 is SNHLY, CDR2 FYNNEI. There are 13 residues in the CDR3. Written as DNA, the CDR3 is TGTGCCAGCCCCGGGGAGCCAGGGTATGGCTACACCTTC. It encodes CASPGEPGYGYTF.

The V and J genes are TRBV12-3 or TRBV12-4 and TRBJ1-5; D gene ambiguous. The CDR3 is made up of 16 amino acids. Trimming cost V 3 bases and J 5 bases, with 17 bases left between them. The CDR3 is CASSFYGPGVDQPQHF. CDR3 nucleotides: TGTGCCAGCAGTTTTTATGGTCCTGGGGTGGATCAGCCCCAGCATTTT.

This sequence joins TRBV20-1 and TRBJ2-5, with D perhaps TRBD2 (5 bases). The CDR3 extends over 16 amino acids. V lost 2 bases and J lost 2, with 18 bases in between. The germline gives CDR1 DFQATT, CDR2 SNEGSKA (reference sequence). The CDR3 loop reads CSARPRWRSGQETQYF. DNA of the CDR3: TGCAGTGCTAGACCGCGATGGCGCAGCGGTCAAGAGACCCAGTACTTC.

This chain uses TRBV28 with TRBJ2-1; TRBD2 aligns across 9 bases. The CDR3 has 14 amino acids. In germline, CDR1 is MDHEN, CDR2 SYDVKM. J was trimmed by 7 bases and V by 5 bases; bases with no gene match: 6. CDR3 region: CASSHSGGRNEQFF. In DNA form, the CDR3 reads TGTGCCAGCAGTCATAGCGGGGGCAGGAATGAGCAGTTCTTC.